Shown below are 8 T cell receptor beta chains from a single sample sequenced in a study of T cell repertoires in cytomegalovirus infection. TCRdb passed the reads through MiXCR, listing each CDR3 protein once. The table records some 350,000 distinct CDR3 sequences, just under 30% of them present only once. These receptors are not linked to any known antigen. The material sequenced was cultured PBMCs, taken from culture after CMV antigen stimulation. The receptor set was obtained from a human donor in good health (CMV status not recorded). Some clones in this sample may be carry-over from other donors' samples.

This clonotype has at least ten counts. The rearrangement joins TRBV7-2 to TRBJ2-7, with 11 positions matching TRBD1. The CDR3 contains 15 residues. With 5 bases clipped from V and 0 bases from J, the junction kept 3 bases outside the gene matches. CDR1 is SGHTA and CDR2 is FQGNSA in the germline V gene. The CDR3, as DNA: TGTGCCAGCAGCCTGGACAGGGGGCACTCCTACGAGCAGTACTTC. Translation: CASSLDRGHSYEQYF.

The rearrangement uses TRBV5-1 and TRBJ2-2; tentatively, D is TRBD1 or TRBD2 (5 bases each). V lost 4 bases, J lost 3 bases, and 19 bases lay in between. The CDR3 sequence is 17 residues long. Germline V gives CDR1 SGHRS, CDR2 YFSETQ. CDR3 DNA sequence: TGCGCCAGCAGCGGGACGGGCCGGATCAAGGACACCGGGGAGCTGTTTTTT. It codes for CASSGTGRIKDTGELFF.

The chain recombines TRBV4-3 with TRBJ2-5; 7 bases are shared with TRBD1. V was pared by 4 bases and J by 6 bases, with 8 bases of the junction left unmatched. Per the germline V gene, CDR1 is LGHNA and CDR2 is YSLEER. The CDR3 totals 14 residues. The CDR3 DNA reads TGCGCCAGCAGCCTAATAGGGGGCCGAAAGACCCAGTACTTC. It is translated as CASSLIGGRKTQYF.

This clonotype was detected a few times. V gene TRBV20-1 combines with J gene TRBJ2-2; 8 bases are a match to TRBD2. Germline CDR1 and CDR2: DFQATT and SNEGSKA (reference sequence). V gave up 0 bases and J gave up 4 bases; unmatched junction bases: 7. The CDR3 has 16 residues. The CDR3 protein is CSARDSREGFTGELFF. The CDR3 DNA is TGCAGTGCTAGAGATAGTCGGGAGGGCTTCACCGGGGAGCTGTTTTTT.

The V call is TRBV7-2, the J call TRBJ2-7; 11 bases are a match to TRBD2. V lost 2 bases, J lost 7 bases, and 10 bases stayed unmatched. Germline V gene data show CDR1 as SGHTA and CDR2 as FQGNSA. This CDR3 has 16 amino acids. The CDR3 DNA is TGTGCCAGCAGCTTAAGAGCGGCTAGCGGGGGGAGAGAGCAGTACTTC. Amino acids: CASSLRAASGGREQYF.

The chain couples TRBV7-2 to TRBJ2-7, with D possibly being TRBD2 (6 bases). Per the germline V gene, CDR1 is SGHTA and CDR2 is FQGNSA. The CDR3 consists of 15 residues. Trimming left V 9 bases short and J 2 bases short, with 20 bases between. CDR3 in amino acids: CASRTDRDFTYEQYF. In DNA, the CDR3 is TGTGCCAGTCGTACGGATCGGGACTTTACCTACGAGCAGTACTTC.

The gene calls are TRBV7-2 and TRBJ2-1, with D unresolved. Trimming left V 5 bases short and J 4 bases short, with 9 bases between. The CDR3 covers 13 residues. CDR1 is SGHTA, CDR2 FQGNSA, per germline. The CDR3 is CASSEGAYNEQFF. DNA of the CDR3: TGTGCCAGCAGCGAAGGCGCGTACAATGAGCAGTTCTTC.

This chain joins TRBV12-3 or TRBV12-4 and TRBJ1-2; D call uncertain. Deletions cut 2 bases from V and 5 bases from J, with 12 bases between. The CDR3 is 14 amino acids. The CDR3 nucleotides are TGTGCCAGCAGTTTATCCCCAACAGCTTATGGCTACACCTTC. Translating it yields CASSLSPTAYGYTF.